These 28 T cell receptor beta chains share one sample of origin, sequenced in a study of blood T cells in healthy people across ages (dated by TCRdb to about 2015). Receptor amplification or capture employed 5' RACE. Sequencing took place on an Illumina HiSeq 2500. A second PCR of about 7 to 12 cycles was run with a J-beta primer mix and a sample-barcoded 5' primer. In TCRdb, the public reads were trimmed at Q25 with fastp and aligned with MiXCR, with productive beta chains retained. Every distinct CDR3 protein forms one entry, paired with its most common genes and DNA. A total of around 1.7 million distinct CDR3 sequences appear in this sample, 28% of them only once. Of the sample, roughly 8.2% is held by the ten largest clones. The sample comprised blood. Receptor source: a woman younger than 45 in good health.

This sequence joins TRBV30 and TRBJ2-5, with TRBD1 identical over 11 bases. Trimming took 1 base from V and 5 from J; bases not matched to a gene: 0. There are 13 residues in the CDR3. Germline V gives CDR1 GTSNPN, CDR2 SVGIG (reference sequence). CDR3 bases: TGTGCCTGGAGTGGGGACAGGGGGGAGACCCAGTACTTC. Translating it yields CAWSGDRGETQYF.

This clonotype was found many times. The chain uses TRBV20-1 and TRBJ2-1; no firm D call. Germline values: CDR1 DFQATT, CDR2 SNEGSKA (reference sequence). The CDR3 runs 14 residues. Trimming took off 0 bases at V and 4 bases at J, with 10 bases between the two ends. The CDR3 region is CSARDQVTYNEQFF. CDR3 nucleotide sequence: TGCAGTGCTAGAGATCAGGTCACGTACAATGAGCAGTTCTTC.

The sample holds one count of this clonotype. This sequence joins TRBV10-3 and TRBJ2-3, with D possibly matching TRBD2 (6 bases). CDR1 ENHRY and CDR2 SYGVKD come from the germline V gene. Trimming removed 3 bases at V and 0 bases at J, with 10 bases between. The CDR3 loop spans 15 amino acids. Written as DNA, the CDR3 is TGTGCCATCAGTGACGCCGGGACTAGCACAGATACGCAGTATTTT. This sequence encodes CAISDAGTSTDTQYF.

The sample holds a few counts of this clonotype. The genes are TRBV7-9 and TRBJ2-7; D assignment may be TRBD1 or TRBD2 (5 bases each). The CDR3 is 12 amino acids. Trimming took off 4 bases at V and 3 bases at J, with 7 bases between the two ends. Germline CDR1 SEHNR, CDR2 FQNEAQ (reference sequence). CDR3 protein: CASSWDDYEQYF. In nucleotides, the CDR3 is TGTGCCAGCAGCTGGGACGACTACGAGCAGTACTTC.

This clonotype was seen only a few times. This chain's CDR3 is CASSYVLNREGGGYTF. CDR3 nucleotide sequence: TGTGCCAGCAGTTACGTTTTAAACAGGGAGGGAGGCGGCTACACCTTC. The chain employs TRBV6-6 and TRBJ1-2, with a tentative D call TRBD1 (6 bases). V dropped 2 bases and J dropped 8 bases, with 21 bases sitting between them. Germline V gene data show CDR1 as MNHNY and CDR2 as SVGAGI (reference sequence). The CDR3 contains 16 residues.

The V and J genes are TRBV20-1 and TRBJ2-7; D gene ambiguous. Germline lookup yields CDR1 DFQATT and CDR2 SNEGSKA (reference sequence). V gave up 3 bases and J gave up 0 bases, with 12 bases separating them. This CDR3 is built from 14 residues. The CDR3 sequence is CSASQVQNSYEQYF. The CDR3 DNA reads TGCAGTGCTAGTCAGGTACAGAACTCCTACGAGCAGTACTTC.

The chain carries TRBV12-3 or TRBV12-4 and TRBJ2-2; tentatively, D is TRBD1 (5 bases). V lost 11 bases and J 2 bases, leaving 18 bases between the germline ends. The CDR3 covers 15 residues. Here the CDR3 DNA reads TGTGCCTCCCAGGGTGCGACAAATAACACCGGGGAGCTGTTTTTT. This translates into CASQGATNNTGELFF.

This clonotype was seen only a few times. The chain couples TRBV4-2 to TRBJ2-3, with 8 bases that match TRBD2. CDR3 length: 16 amino acids. V was clipped by 1 base and J by 3 bases; unmatched bases: 6. Germline lookup yields CDR1 LGHNA and CDR2 YNFKEQ. The CDR3 spells CASSQAPSGQTDTQYF. The CDR3 coding sequence is TGTGCCAGCAGCCAAGCCCCTAGCGGGCAAACAGATACGCAGTATTTT.

At least ten counts were recorded for this clonotype. J is TRBJ2-5 and V is TRBV6-1; D is undetermined. The germline V and J ends were trimmed by 9 bases and 5 bases, with 13 bases remaining between them. Per germline, CDR1 MNHNS and CDR2 SASEGT. The CDR3 runs to 12 residues. The CDR3 region has the DNA TGTGCCAGGCCCTGTCCCTTTGAGACCCAGTACTTC. Amino acid sequence: CARPCPFETQYF.

The chain recombines TRBV4-2 with TRBJ2-7, with 9 nucleotides matching TRBD1. The CDR3 has 15 amino acids. CDR1 and CDR2 from the germline V gene are LGHNA and YNFKEQ. The V segment lost 0 bases and the J segment 6 bases; nucleotides outside the gene matches: 6. The CDR3 DNA reads TGTGCCAGCAGCCAAGATCTTTTGGGACAGGGCGAGCAGTACTTC. Protein sequence: CASSQDLLGQGEQYF.

This clonotype was recorded many times. The DNA of the CDR3 is TGTGCCAGCAGCCTAATCCGTTGGGCGCGGGAAAGCCTCAATCAGCCCCAGCATTTT. Translating gives CASSLIRWARESLNQPQHF. The V and J genes are TRBV5-4 and TRBJ1-5; D gene uncertain. The CDR3 loop spans 19 amino acids. V was shortened by 4 bases and J by 3 bases, with 26 bases between the two germline ends. CDR1 SGHNT and CDR2 YYREEE come from the germline V gene (reference sequence).

The rearrangement links TRBV15 to TRBJ2-3; TRBD2 aligns across 7 bases. The germline gives CDR1 LNHNV, CDR2 YYDKDF (reference sequence). The CDR3 is 17 residues long. V gave up 1 base and J gave up 4 bases; unmatched junction bases: 11. The CDR3 region is CATSRVLGLVRADTQYF. The CDR3 DNA follows: TGTGCCACCAGCAGAGTCCTCGGACTAGTGCGGGCAGATACGCAGTATTTT.

This clonotype was seen repeatedly, ten times or more. The chain has TRBV24-1 and TRBJ2-2, with D hard to call. Trimming took 3 bases from V and 6 from J, leaving 4 bases between them. The CDR3 has 12 residues. The germline V gene has CDR1 KGHDR and CDR2 SFDVKD. The CDR3 DNA reads TGTGCCACCAGTGATCTGCCCGGGGAGCTGTTTTTT. It is translated as CATSDLPGELFF.

The genes are TRBV12-3 or TRBV12-4 and TRBJ1-2; TRBD1 is a possible D gene (5 bases). The V gene lost 6 bases and the J gene lost 0 bases, with 11 bases spanning the gap. The CDR3 spans 14 residues. The CDR3 loop is CASRQGFPNYGYTF. CDR3 sequence (DNA): TGTGCCAGCAGGCAGGGCTTTCCTAACTATGGCTACACCTTC.

This chain uses TRBV5-6 with TRBJ2-7; the D gene is possibly TRBD2 (6 bases). The CDR3 is made up of 16 amino acids. V dropped 0 bases and J dropped 3 bases, with 16 bases sitting between them. Germline V gives CDR1 SGHDT, CDR2 YYEEEE. The CDR3 DNA reads TGTGCCAGCAGCTTGGAGGGCGGCGGGGCATGCTACGAGCAGTACTTC. Translated, it gives CASSLEGGGACYEQYF.

The chain combines TRBV24-1 with TRBJ2-1, with TRBD1 identical over 8 bases. Germline V gives CDR1 KGHDR, CDR2 SFDVKD. J gave up 7 bases and V 4 bases, and 8 bases lay outside the gene matches. The CDR3 runs to 15 residues. The chain's CDR3 is CATSDPRTGKNEQFF. DNA of the CDR3: TGTGCCACCAGTGACCCGCGGACAGGGAAAAATGAGCAGTTCTTC.

This clonotype was seen more than once but under ten times. The chain carries TRBV20-1 and TRBJ2-1, with 8 bases identical to TRBD2. The V gene's germline CDR1 is DFQATT and CDR2 SNEGSKA (reference sequence). The ends lost 6 bases at V and 4 bases at J; junction bases unmatched: 11. This CDR3 spans 15 amino acids. This CDR3 is CSAPPGGVGYNEQFF. For the CDR3, the DNA is TGCAGTGCCCCCCCCGGGGGGGTGGGGTACAATGAGCAGTTCTTC.

This clonotype was counted only a few times. V usage is TRBV3-1 and J usage is TRBJ1-5, with 9 nucleotides matching TRBD1. The CDR3 runs 16 residues. CDR1 LGHDT and CDR2 YNNKEL come from the germline V gene (reference sequence). V shed 3 bases, J shed 2 bases, and the junction held 5 bases outside the gene matches. CDR3 coding DNA: TGTGCCAGCAGCCACGGGGACAGGGCGGGCAATCAGCCCCAGCATTTT. This gives the protein CASSHGDRAGNQPQHF.

This clonotype was detected ten times or more. This chain links TRBV29-1 with TRBJ2-1; a weak D match, TRBD2 (5 bases). This CDR3 is 12 amino acids long. V gave up 0 bases and J gave up 9 bases, with 9 bases separating them. Per the germline V gene, CDR1 is SQVTM and CDR2 is ANQGSEA. The CDR3 DNA is TGCAGCGTTGAAGATCGGGAAACTGAGCAGTTCTTC. Translation gives CSVEDRETEQFF.

This chain connects TRBV10-3 to TRBJ2-7, with D perhaps matching TRBD1 (5 bases). Germline assignment: CDR1 ENHRY and CDR2 SYGVKD. CDR3 length: 15 residues. Trimming left V 0 bases short and J 1 base short, with 10 bases between. This chain's CDR3 is CAISESRTRSYEQYF. The CDR3 coding sequence is TGTGCCATCAGTGAGTCCCGGACACGATCCTACGAGCAGTACTTC.

This chain joins TRBV7-2 and TRBJ2-3; D call uncertain. Germline V lookup: CDR1 SGHTA, CDR2 FQGNSA. The V and J ends lost 5 bases and 4 bases respectively, with 10 bases between them. This CDR3 is built from 13 residues. For the CDR3, the DNA is TGTGCCAGCAGCCCGAGCCTGGCAGATACGCAGTATTTT. Translated, it gives CASSPSLADTQYF.

This clonotype was observed a single time. The V gene is TRBV20-1, the J gene TRBJ2-7; 7 bases line up with TRBD1. CDR1 DFQATT and CDR2 SNEGSKA come from the germline V gene (reference sequence). V was pared by 0 bases and J by 4 bases, with 12 bases of the junction left unmatched. The CDR3 runs 16 residues. The CDR3 is CSARDPDKGATYEQYF. DNA of the CDR3: TGCAGTGCTAGAGACCCCGATAAGGGGGCAACATACGAGCAGTACTTC.

CDR3 sequence reads: CASSLGTGGFRQETQYF. CDR3 DNA sequence: TGCGCCAGCAGCTTGGGGACAGGGGGCTTTCGCCAAGAGACCCAGTACTTC. The chain recombines TRBV5-1 with TRBJ2-5, with 11 bases identical to TRBD1. V lost 0 bases to trimming and J lost 1 base; unmatched junction nucleotides: 5. CDR1 and CDR2 from the germline V gene are SGHRS and YFSETQ. The CDR3 totals 17 residues.

V is TRBV15 and J is TRBJ2-3; tentatively, D is TRBD1 or TRBD2 (5 bases each). Trimming cost V 0 bases and J 4 bases, with 8 bases left between them. The CDR3 totals 14 residues. Germline V lookup: CDR1 LNHNV, CDR2 YYDKDF (reference sequence). CDR3 sequence: CATSREGTADTQYF. CDR3 sequence (DNA): TGTGCCACCAGCAGAGAGGGGACCGCAGATACGCAGTATTTT.

This clonotype was observed once. J is TRBJ2-7 and V is TRBV19; possibly TRBD1 for D (5 bases). The length of the CDR3 is 15 residues. Germline values: CDR1 LNHDA, CDR2 SQIVND (reference sequence). V gave up 5 bases and J gave up 2 bases, with 16 bases separating them. The CDR3 sequence is CASSPSTARAYEQYF. CDR3 nucleotides: TGTGCCAGTAGTCCATCGACAGCGAGAGCCTACGAGCAGTACTTC.

This clonotype was counted only a few times. This chain joins TRBV12-5 and TRBJ2-3, with 7 bases identical to TRBD2. The V and J ends lost 5 bases and 6 bases, in that order; junction bases with no gene match: 11. The CDR3 totals 15 residues. Germline V CDR1 and CDR2: LGHNT, FRNRAP. The CDR3 protein is CASGPIPGGADTQYF. CDR3 in DNA: TGTGCTAGTGGTCCTATACCGGGGGGTGCGGATACGCAGTATTTT.

The V and J genes are TRBV5-1 and TRBJ1-1, with D perhaps TRBD1 (6 bases). The length of the CDR3 is 14 residues. The germline gives CDR1 SGHRS, CDR2 YFSETQ. V lost 4 bases and J 0 bases, leaving 10 bases between the germline ends. The CDR3 DNA is TGCGCCAGCAGCGAAGACAGGTTGAACACTGAAGCTTTCTTT. This translates into CASSEDRLNTEAFF. The whole variable domain, filled in from reference TRBV5-1 and TRBJ1-1, reads KAGVTQTPRYLIKTRGQQVTLSCSPISGHRSVSWYQQTPGQGLQFLFEYFSETQRNKGNFPGRFSGRQFSNSRSEMNVSTLELGDSALYLCASSEDRLNTEAFFGQGTRLTVV.

This clonotype showed up just a few times. CDR3 region: CASSPGQTGPYEQYF. In DNA, the CDR3 is TGTGCCAGCAGCCCGGGACAGACGGGGCCCTACGAGCAGTACTTC. This chain connects TRBV7-2 to TRBJ2-7; 7 nucleotides agree with TRBD1. Germline CDR1 and CDR2: SGHTA and FQGNSA. The CDR3 sequence is 15 residues long. V lost 5 bases, J lost 2 bases, and 9 bases stayed unmatched.